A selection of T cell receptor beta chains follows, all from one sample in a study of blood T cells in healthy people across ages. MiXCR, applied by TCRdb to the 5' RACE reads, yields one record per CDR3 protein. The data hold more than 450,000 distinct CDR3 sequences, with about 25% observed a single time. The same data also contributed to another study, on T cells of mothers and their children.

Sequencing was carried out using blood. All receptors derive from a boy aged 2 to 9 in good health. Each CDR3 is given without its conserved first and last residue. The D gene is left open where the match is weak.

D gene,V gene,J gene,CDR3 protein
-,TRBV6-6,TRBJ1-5,ASSYLQGHQPQH
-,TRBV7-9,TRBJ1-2,ASSFPGLSNYGYT
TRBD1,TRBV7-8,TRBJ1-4,ASSLGQGIGKLF
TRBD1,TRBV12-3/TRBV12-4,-,ASSTTAGQDNEQF
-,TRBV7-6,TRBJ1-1,ASSPRIDTEAF
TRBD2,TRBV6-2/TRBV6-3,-,ASSVSGRSYEQY
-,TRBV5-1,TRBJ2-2,ASSSSFAGANTGELF
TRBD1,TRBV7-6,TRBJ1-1,ASSFNGEDRKNEAF
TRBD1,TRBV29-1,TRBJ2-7,SVGYWPGQGSYEQY
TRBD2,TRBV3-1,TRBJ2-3,ASSQGGGDNTDTQY
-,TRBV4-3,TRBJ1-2,ASSHGDGNYGYT
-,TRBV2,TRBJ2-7,ASSDLRGNSYEQY
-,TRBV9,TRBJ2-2,ASSVSGQTYTGELF
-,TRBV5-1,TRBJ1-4,ASSLGDSNEKLF
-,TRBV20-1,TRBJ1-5,SAMDRSNQPQH
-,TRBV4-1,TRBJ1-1,ASSLARDPLGAF
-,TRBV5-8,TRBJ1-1,ASSPTYDTEAF
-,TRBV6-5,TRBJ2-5,ASSQSPLEQY
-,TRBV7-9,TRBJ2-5,ASSSPGVERETQY
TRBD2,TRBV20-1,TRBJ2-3,SAISGTSTDTQY
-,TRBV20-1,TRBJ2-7,SAEGEGNYEQY
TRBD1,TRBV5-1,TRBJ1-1,ASSLAGTANTEAF
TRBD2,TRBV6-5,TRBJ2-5,ASSYSLARRETQY
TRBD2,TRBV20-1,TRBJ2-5,SASFPPGGGQETQY
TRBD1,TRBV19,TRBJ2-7,ASSWDRGQAPYEQY
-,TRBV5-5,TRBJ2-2,ASSLARSTTGELF
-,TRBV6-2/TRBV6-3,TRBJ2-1,ASSYGLPRSNEQF
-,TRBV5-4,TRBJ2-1,ASSLELGGSYNEQF
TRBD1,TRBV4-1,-,ASSQDMFGTGSYEQY
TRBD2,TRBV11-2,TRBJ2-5,ASSLDNRLAGSQETQY
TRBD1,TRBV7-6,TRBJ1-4,ASSLVQGEEKLF
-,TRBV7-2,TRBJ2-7,ASSLVQGDEQY
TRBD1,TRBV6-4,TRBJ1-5,ASSDTDRVGSNQPQH
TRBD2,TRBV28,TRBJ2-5,ASSLVTSGSIETQY
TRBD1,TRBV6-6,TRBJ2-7,ASRARDRDEQY
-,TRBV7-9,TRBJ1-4,ASSGWTDDNEKLF
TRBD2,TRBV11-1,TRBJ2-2,ASSYRLAGGSLISSGELF
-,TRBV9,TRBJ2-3,ASSVSPGPYGDTQY
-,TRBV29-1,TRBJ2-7,SVGRGAGEQY
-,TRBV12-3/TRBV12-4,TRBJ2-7,ASSLRGSTRSYEQY
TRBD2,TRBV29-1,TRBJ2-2,SVEGVSGRGPGELF
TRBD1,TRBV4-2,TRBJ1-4,ASSQDPGQGNEKLF
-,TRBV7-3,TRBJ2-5,ASSLSGGWTEAQY
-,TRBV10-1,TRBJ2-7,ASSDSRTIYEQY
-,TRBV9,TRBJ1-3,ASSVTGARGNTIY
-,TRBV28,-,ASLSGAVSEQY
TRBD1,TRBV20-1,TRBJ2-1,SARGSAGGYNEQF
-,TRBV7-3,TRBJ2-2,ASSLGSGTGELF
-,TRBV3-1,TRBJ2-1,ASSLPGQTYNEQF
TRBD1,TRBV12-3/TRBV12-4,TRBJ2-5,ASSGPDRGRETQY
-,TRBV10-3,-,AISEAVNEQF
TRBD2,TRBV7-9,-,ASSRVLGRDSYEQY
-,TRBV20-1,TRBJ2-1,SAISPLHEQF
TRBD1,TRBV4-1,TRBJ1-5,ASSQNDRGWDQPQH
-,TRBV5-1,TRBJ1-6,ASSLEGPYNSPLH
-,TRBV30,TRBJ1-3,AWSVERVSGNTIY
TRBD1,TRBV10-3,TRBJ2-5,AISESGTGSQGTQY
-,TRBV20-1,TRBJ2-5,SAFRGDQETQY
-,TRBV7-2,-,ASSLAVGRALGEQY